Shown below are 17 T cell receptor beta chains from a single sample sequenced in a study of shared T cell receptors in the human thymus. Produced via immunoSEQ multiplex PCR; TCRdb's table is partial and in-frame only. The sample contains hundreds of thousands of clones, approximately 88% of which appear only once. The data were also submitted as part of a second study, on human thymus T cells.

Sample: thymocytes. The source of these receptors is a boy under two years old with a congenital heart defect.

The CDR3 region is CASSLGRGSVWETQYF. As DNA, the CDR3 is TGTGCCAGCAGTCTTGGCCGGGGTTCGGTGTGGGAGACCCAGTACTTC. The rearrangement links TRBV28 to TRBJ2-5; tentatively, D is TRBD2 (5 bases). Per the germline V gene, CDR1 is MDHEN and CDR2 is SYDVKM. V gave up 5 bases and J gave up 5 bases, with 21 bases separating them. The CDR3 is 16 amino acids. Variable domain in full (rest from reference TRBV28 and TRBJ2-5): DVKVTQSSRYLVKRTGEKVFLECVQDMDHENMFWYRQDPGLGLRLIYFSYDVKMKEKGDIPEGYSVSREKKERFSLILESASTNQTSMYLCASSLGRGSVWETQYFGPGTRLLVL.

The rearrangement uses TRBV6-1 and TRBJ1-3; a possible D gene is TRBD1 (5 bases). Germline-derived CDR1 and CDR2 are MNHNS and SASEGT. V gave up 5 bases and J gave up 3 bases, with 14 bases separating them. This CDR3 has 15 residues. The CDR3 spells CASSTTGDDGNTIYF. CDR3 in DNA: TGTGCCAGCAGTACCACAGGCGACGATGGAAACACCATATATTTT.

The V call is TRBV5-1, the J call TRBJ2-3; TRBD1 agrees at 9 bases. The trim removed 2 bases at V and 1 base at J, leaving 5 bases unmatched. The germline gives CDR1 SGHRS, CDR2 YFSETQ. CDR3 length equals 16 residues. CDR3 in amino acids: CASSFHWTGGTDTQYF. DNA of the CDR3: TGCGCCAGCAGCTTCCATTGGACAGGGGGCACAGATACGCAGTATTTT.

The rearrangement joins TRBV28 to TRBJ2-7, with TRBD2 matching 9 bases. Germline V gene data show CDR1 as MDHEN and CDR2 as SYDVKM. The CDR3 runs 14 residues. V shed 6 bases, J shed 7 bases, and the junction held 10 bases outside the gene matches. CDR3 DNA sequence: TGTGCCAGCAGCCTTAAGCGGGAGGTAGGGGAGCAGTACTTC. Its protein is CASSLKREVGEQYF.

The chain is built from TRBV20-1 and TRBJ2-1; no firm D call. The V end lost 6 bases, the J end lost 6 bases, and 9 bases lay between the germline ends. This CDR3 contains 11 residues. Germline-derived CDR1 and CDR2 are DFQATT and SNEGSKA (reference sequence). The CDR3 region has the DNA TGCAGTGCCCATGCTAGCAATGAGCAGTTCTTC. Its translation is CSAHASNEQFF.

The chain recombines TRBV28 with TRBJ2-7; no clear D gene. Trimming took 6 bases from V and 5 from J, leaving 11 bases between them. The CDR3 length is 12 residues. The V gene's germline CDR1 is MDHEN and CDR2 SYDVKM. The CDR3 is CASSQKSHEQYF. CDR3 DNA: TGTGCCAGCAGCCAAAAGAGTCACGAGCAGTACTTC. The variable domain in full, with the rest retrieved from reference TRBV28 and TRBJ2-7, is DVKVTQSSRYLVKRTGEKVFLECVQDMDHENMFWYRQDPGLGLRLIYFSYDVKMKEKGDIPEGYSVSREKKERFSLILESASTNQTSMYLCASSQKSHEQYFGPGTRLTVT.

The rearrangement joins TRBV5-4 to TRBJ1-5, with D perhaps TRBD1 (6 bases). Germline CDR1 reads SGHNT; CDR2 reads YYREEE (reference sequence). The V end was cut by 4 bases, the J end by 3 bases, with 14 bases between. CDR3 length: 15 amino acids. This CDR3 is CASSKGGANNQPQHF. CDR3 DNA sequence: TGTGCCAGCAGCAAAGGGGGGGCTAACAATCAGCCCCAGCATTTT.

This chain uses TRBV28 with TRBJ1-5, with a tentative D call TRBD1 (5 bases). The CDR3 is 15 amino acids. Germline CDR1 and CDR2: MDHEN and SYDVKM. The germline V and J ends were trimmed by 6 bases and 4 bases, with 16 bases remaining between them. The CDR3 nucleotides read TGTGCCAGCAGACCCGCAAGGGGAAGGAATCAGCCCCAGCATTTT. Its translation is CASRPARGRNQPQHF.

This clone has a handful of counts. The chain uses TRBV27 and TRBJ2-5; TRBD2 matches 9 bases. CDR1 and CDR2 from the germline V gene are MNHEY and SMNVEV (reference sequence). CDR3 length equals 15 residues. J was trimmed by 3 bases and V by 6 bases; bases with no gene match: 8. The CDR3 protein is CASSLSGRKEETQYF. The CDR3 bases are TGTGCCAGCAGCCTTAGCGGGAGAAAGGAAGAGACCCAGTACTTC.

The chain uses TRBV2 and TRBJ2-5, with D tentatively TRBD2 (6 bases). The CDR3 extends over 18 amino acids. V gave up 10 bases and J gave up 5 bases, with 32 bases separating them. CDR1 SNHLY and CDR2 FYNNEI come from the germline V gene. CDR3 amino acids: CATCVPSREVLRGETQYF. The CDR3, as DNA: TGTGCCACCTGTGTCCCGAGCAGGGAGGTTTTGCGTGGGGAGACCCAGTACTTC. Complete variable domain (other parts from reference TRBV2 and TRBJ2-5): EPEVTQTPSHQVTQMGQEVILRCVPISNHLYFYWYRQILGQKVEFLVSFYNNEISEKSEIFDDQFSVERPDGSNFTLKIRSTKLEDSAMYFCATCVPSREVLRGETQYFGPGTRLLVL.

The chain couples TRBV4-3 to TRBJ1-4; 7 bases agree with TRBD1. The CDR3 extends over 16 amino acids. Germline V lookup: CDR1 LGHNA, CDR2 YSLEER. After removal of 3 bases from V and 6 bases from J, the junction contained 10 bases not matched to a gene. CDR3 sequence reads: CASSHDGTGEDEKLFF. CDR3 DNA sequence: TGCGCCAGCAGCCACGACGGAACAGGGGAAGATGAAAAACTGTTTTTT.

V usage is TRBV27 and J usage is TRBJ1-1; 7 bases are shared with TRBD1. Germline CDR1 is MNHEY and CDR2 is SMNVEV (reference sequence). Trimming removed 2 bases from V and 0 bases from J; junction bases left unmatched: 9. This CDR3 has 17 residues. The CDR3 DNA follows: TGTGCCAGCAGTTTAAGGGGGCAGTCCTCCATGAACACTGAAGCTTTCTTT. Translation gives CASSLRGQSSMNTEAFF.

Only one count was recorded for this clone. The CDR3 region has the DNA TGTGCCAGCAGCTTAGCGCCTTCAGGGTTAGGCTACACCTTC. Translated: CASSLAPSGLGYTF. J is TRBJ1-2 and V is TRBV7-6, with D tentatively TRBD1 (5 bases). V dropped 0 bases and J dropped 8 bases, with 13 bases sitting between them. The CDR3 has 14 residues. The germline gives CDR1 SGHVS, CDR2 FNYEAQ.

The count of this clone is one. V gene TRBV14 combines with J gene TRBJ1-2; TRBD1 agrees at 9 bases. The CDR3 loop spans 17 amino acids. Germline V gene sequence: CDR1 SGHDN, CDR2 FVKESK. After removal of 3 bases from V and 0 bases from J, the junction contained 8 bases not matched to a gene. The CDR3 here is CASSHAGQGSSNYGYTF. CDR3 bases: TGTGCCAGCAGCCACGCGGGACAGGGCTCATCTAACTATGGCTACACCTTC.

This clone was counted a single time. The gene calls are TRBV11-3 and TRBJ1-1; 8 nucleotides match TRBD1. Germline lookup yields CDR1 SGHNT and CDR2 YENEEA. The CDR3 has 16 residues. Losses at the gene ends were 6 bases for V and 0 bases for J; bases not matched to a gene: 9. For the CDR3, the DNA is TGTGCCAGCAGACCGGGACAGGCTAAGATGAACACTGAAGCTTTCTTT. It encodes CASRPGQAKMNTEAFF.

The chain uses TRBV19 and TRBJ1-2, with TRBD1 identical over 7 bases. The CDR3 consists of 15 residues. Per the germline V gene, CDR1 is LNHDA and CDR2 is SQIVND (reference sequence). The trim removed 6 bases at V and 2 bases at J, leaving 9 bases unmatched. As DNA, the CDR3 is TGTGCCAGTAGCGCTCCGGGACAGCTGAACTATGGCTACACCTTC. Its translation is CASSAPGQLNYGYTF.

The V call is TRBV27, the J call TRBJ1-5, with no clear D. Germline-derived CDR1 and CDR2 are MNHEY and SMNVEV (reference sequence). CDR3 length: 14 amino acids. V was trimmed by 5 bases and J by 6 bases, leaving 14 bases between them. The CDR3 loop is CASSPSGLRQPQHF. CDR3 coding DNA: TGTGCCAGCAGTCCCTCTGGACTTCGTCAGCCCCAGCATTTT.